This entry lists 7 T cell receptor beta chains sequenced from one sample in a study of T and B cells in COVID-19 patients. Blood genomic DNA input for TRB amplification was about 240-550 ng. BIOMED2 TRB-A/B primer pools were used in multiplex TRB PCR. TCRdb re-derived calls from the multiplex PCR reads in MiXCR, one entry per CDR3 protein. The data show about 21,000 distinct CDR3 sequences, 30% seen once. The material sequenced was blood. The receptor set was obtained from a human donor who had recovered from COVID-19.

This clonotype is judged medium-sized. The genes are TRBV11-3 and TRBJ1-3; D uncertain. Germline-derived CDR1 and CDR2 are SGHNT and YENEEA. Trimming stripped 0 bases from V and 0 bases from J, with 12 bases between. CDR3 length: 17 residues. The CDR3 coding sequence is TGTGCCAGCAGCTTAGATTGGAGGATAAGCTCTGGAAACACCATATATTTT. As protein: CASSLDWRISSGNTIYF.

This chain connects TRBV5-1 to TRBJ2-7; D is uncertain. CDR1 and CDR2 (germline): SGHRS, YFSETQ. The CDR3 has 14 amino acids. Trimming took 2 bases from V and 6 from J, leaving 15 bases between them. CDR3 protein: CASSLNSDLGEQYF. The CDR3, as DNA: TGCGCCAGCAGCTTAAACAGTGACCTTGGCGAGCAGTACTTC. The full variable domain, with the rest looked up from reference TRBV5-1 and TRBJ2-7, is KAGVTQTPRYLIKTRGQQVTLSCSPISGHRSVSWYQQTPGQGLQFLFEYFSETQRNKGNFPGRFSGRQFSNSRSEMNVSTLELGDSALYLCASSLNSDLGEQYFGPGTRLTVT.

On this clonotype itself: This clone may be a read error of a much larger clone one base away. The rearrangement joins TRBV30 to TRBJ2-1, with D possibly matching TRBD1 (6 bases). The CDR3 runs to 12 residues. Per germline, CDR1 GTSNPN and CDR2 SVGIG (reference sequence). CDR3 protein: CALSEQGNEQFF. The CDR3 nucleotides are TGTGCCTTGAGTGAACAGGGTAATGAGCAGTTCTTC.

The chain recombines TRBV5-4 with TRBJ1-5, with TRBD1 as a possible D gene (6 bases). Germline-derived CDR1 and CDR2 are SGHNT and YYREEE (reference sequence). The CDR3 is 14 amino acids. V shed 4 bases and J shed 3 bases, with 11 bases lying between them. CDR3 loop: CASSHGDINQPQHF. CDR3 DNA sequence: TGTGCCAGCAGCCACGGGGACATCAATCAGCCCCAGCATTTT.

A few counts support this clonotype. The J gene is TRBJ1-5, the V gene TRBV6-1, with D perhaps TRBD1 (5 bases). Germline V gives CDR1 MNHNS, CDR2 SASEGT. This CDR3 is built from 12 residues. V lost 11 bases to trimming and J lost 4 bases, with 12 bases between them. The CDR3, as DNA: TGTGCCGTGGGACTTTTAAATCAGCCCCAGCATTTT. Translation gives CAVGLLNQPQHF.

This clonotype was picked up a small number of times. This sequence joins TRBV20-1 and TRBJ2-3; TRBD2 matches 14 bases. The V gene end was trimmed by 5 bases and the J gene end by 7 bases; junction bases not matched to a gene: 11. Germline lookup yields CDR1 DFQATT and CDR2 SNEGSKA (reference sequence). The CDR3 runs 16 residues. The DNA of the CDR3 is TGCAGTGCTGCCGGGACTAGCGGGGGAGCCGGCAATACGCAGTATTTT. Amino acids: CSAAGTSGGAGNTQYF.

The genes are TRBV20-1 and TRBJ2-7; D unclear. The germline V and J ends were trimmed by 1 base and 0 bases, with 16 bases remaining between them. CDR3 length: 16 amino acids. Germline V gene data show CDR1 as DFQATT and CDR2 as SNEGSKA (reference sequence). CDR3 sequence: CSARVLGEADSYEQYF. CDR3 DNA: TGCAGTGCTAGAGTGCTGGGTGAGGCCGACTCCTACGAGCAGTACTTC.